This TCR beta chain is from a study of shared clonotypes between healthy human individuals. V was cut by 5 bases and J by 5 bases, with 6 bases left in between. CDR3 length equals 12 residues. The V gene's germline CDR1 is SEHNR and CDR2 FQNEAQ (reference sequence). Naive CD8 populations comprised CD45RO-negative cells positively selected for CCR7, excluding terminally differentiated effector memory CD45RA+ cells. Only in-frame clones appear in the TCRdb table, and some are missing; sequencing was by immunoSEQ multiplex PCR. The top ten clones hold roughly 1% of a sample with around 2,000,000 clones, approximately 94% of them seen once.

The receptor was derived from a man between 18 and 35 years old in good health. Sequencing was carried out using naive CD8+ T cells sorted from blood. The chain recombines TRBV7-9 with TRBJ2-2; D gene uncertain. CDR3 DNA: TGTGCCAGCAGCCTTAAGACCGGGGAGCTGTTTTTT. Translating gives CASSLKTGELFF.